This T cell receptor beta chain originates from a study of response to subunit inactivated influenza vaccine. General observations from the study: New T cells are recruited in small numbers by each seasonal influenza vaccination, according to the authors' suggestion.

The CDR3 has 17 amino acids. The ends were cut back, 7 bases at V and 6 bases at J, with 26 bases in the middle. Per the germline V gene, CDR1 is SGHDT and CDR2 is YYEEEE. Comments on this clonotype: Antigen specificity is unknown.

TCRdb analysed the RT-PCR reads with MiXCR anew, one entry per CDR3 protein. The sample consists of fewer than 350,000 distinct CDR3 sequences, just over 20% of them appearing once. The sequences come from PBMCs from blood, collected around 22 months after vaccination. This receptor was obtained from a man in his fifties or sixties who received an inactivated influenza vaccine. This chain links TRBV5-6 with TRBJ2-4; D is unresolved. CDR3 protein: CASALTHNRRWGNIQYF. CDR3 DNA: TGTGCCAGCGCACTGACACATAATCGCCGCTGGGGAAACATTCAGTACTTC.